This T cell receptor (beta chain) derives from a study of cytomegalovirus exposure and HLA in healthy donors. Study conclusions and caveats: Altogether, about 160 TCR beta chains were recorded as cytomegalovirus-associated. With high specificity and sensitivity, the classifier reportedly diagnosed cytomegalovirus status.

The donors belonged to the roughly 110-subject validation cohort, separate from the roughly 650-subject first cohort. This CDR3 contains 14 residues. Germline values: CDR1 KGHSH, CDR2 LQKENI. Deletions cut 3 bases from V and 5 bases from J, with 13 bases between. Sequencing was performed with immunoSEQ multiplex PCR; in TCRdb, only in-frame clones are kept and a portion is missing. This repertoire shows 80,000 or so clones, 95% found once; its top ten account for 0.69%. With regard to this clone: Its antigen is currently unknown.

This clonotype was sampled from a woman under 30 in good health and CMV-seronegative. The sequencing input was PBMCs. The rearrangement links TRBV18 to TRBJ1-1, with D perhaps TRBD1 (6 bases). CDR3 nucleotides: TGTGCCAGCTCACCGACGGGGGGGGCGACTGAAGCTTTCTTT. Amino acid sequence: CASSPTGGATEAFF.